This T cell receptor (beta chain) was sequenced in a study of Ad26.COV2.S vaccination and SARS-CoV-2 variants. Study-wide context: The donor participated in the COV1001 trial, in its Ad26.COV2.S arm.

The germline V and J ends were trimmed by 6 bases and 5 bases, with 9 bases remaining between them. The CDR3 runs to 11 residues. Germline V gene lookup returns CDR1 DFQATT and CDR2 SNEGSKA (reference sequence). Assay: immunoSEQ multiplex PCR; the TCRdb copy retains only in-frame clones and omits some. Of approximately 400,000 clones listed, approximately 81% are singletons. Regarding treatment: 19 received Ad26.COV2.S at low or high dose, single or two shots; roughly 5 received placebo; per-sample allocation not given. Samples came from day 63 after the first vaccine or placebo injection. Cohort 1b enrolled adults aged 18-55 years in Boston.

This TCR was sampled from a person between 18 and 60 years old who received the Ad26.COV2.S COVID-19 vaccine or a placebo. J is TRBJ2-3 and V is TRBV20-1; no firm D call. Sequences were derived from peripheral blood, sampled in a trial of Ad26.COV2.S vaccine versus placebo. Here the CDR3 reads CSAVVGDTQYF. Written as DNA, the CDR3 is TGCAGTGCAGTGGTAGGAGATACGCAGTATTTT.